This entry is about one T cell receptor (beta chain). Its cognate antigen is unknown. This CDR3 comprises 12 residues. This sample stems from a study of monozygotic twins with inflammatory bowel disease. Following a re-call of the 5' RACE reads, TCRdb has one entry per CDR3 protein and lacks DNA. The sample data list hundreds of thousands of distinct CDR3 sequences. Findings of the study overall: Distinguishing T cell subtypes was not possible. Inverse Simpson values showed less TCRbeta diversity in IBD patients than in their healthy co-twins.

The TCR was taken from a human donor with ulcerative colitis or Crohn's disease, or a healthy co-twin of an affected twin (not recorded which). The sample was blood. The rearrangement uses TRBV12-3 or TRBV12-4 and TRBJ2-5. CDR3 sequence reads: CASSSTEETQYF.